The 5 T cell receptor beta chains in this list originate from one sample, sequenced in a study of T cell responses to AZD1222 COVID-19 vaccine. The table came from immunoSEQ multiplex PCR; TCRdb's copy has only in-frame clones and leaves some out. Of approximately 100,000 clones listed, roughly nine tenths are singletons. Sequencing was performed on peripheral blood, taken on day 0 of AZD1222 vaccination. These receptor sequences come from an adult in good health.

The V call is TRBV7-2, the J call TRBJ1-2; 7 bases agree with TRBD1. The CDR3 totals 16 residues. Germline values: CDR1 SGHTA, CDR2 FQGNSA. Trimming took 0 bases from V and 4 from J; bases not matched to a gene: 8. For the CDR3, the DNA is TGTGCCAGCAGCTTAGCCCCGATAGGACAGGTCTATGGCTACACCTTC. As protein: CASSLAPIGQVYGYTF.

This chain uses TRBV18 with TRBJ1-2; D gene unclear. Germline-derived CDR1 and CDR2 are KGHSH and LQKENI. With 0 bases removed from V and 7 bases from J, the gap between germline ends came to 12 bases. The CDR3 is made up of 14 amino acids. CDR3 DNA: TGTGCCAGCTCACCACCGGTAGTTATCGGTGGCTACACCTTC. This translates into CASSPPVVIGGYTF.

The chain links TRBV7-2 to TRBJ1-1, with D hard to call. Germline CDR1 reads SGHTA; CDR2 reads FQGNSA. Trimming removed 5 bases from V and 5 bases from J, with 21 bases in between. The CDR3 length is 16 residues. The CDR3 reads CASSPGGIGVLTEAFF. The CDR3 DNA sequence: TGTGCCAGCAGCCCGGGCGGGATCGGGGTTTTAACTGAAGCTTTCTTT. Based on the CDR3 plus reference TRBV7-2 and TRBJ1-1, the full variable domain is GAGVSQSPSNKVTEKGKDVELRCDPISGHTALYWYRQSLGQGLEFLIYFQGNSAPDKSGLPSDRFSAERTGGSVSTLTIQRTQQEDSAVYLCASSPGGIGVLTEAFFGQGTRLTVV.

The genes are TRBV28 and TRBJ2-7; D ambiguous. CDR1 and CDR2 from the germline V gene are MDHEN and SYDVKM. This CDR3 comprises 10 residues. Trimming left V 5 bases short and J 7 bases short, with 6 bases between. CDR3 sequence reads: CASSTVEQYF. CDR3 bases: TGTGCCAGCAGTACTGTAGAGCAGTACTTC.

The J gene is TRBJ1-1, the V gene TRBV23-1; D is uncertain. TRBV23-1 counts as an open reading frame of uncertain function. V was clipped by 0 bases and J by 0 bases, with 11 bases between them. The CDR3 consists of 16 residues. The CDR3 sequence is CASSQSRTVMNTEAFF. Here the CDR3 DNA reads TGCGCCAGCAGTCAATCTCGGACGGTCATGAACACTGAAGCTTTCTTT.